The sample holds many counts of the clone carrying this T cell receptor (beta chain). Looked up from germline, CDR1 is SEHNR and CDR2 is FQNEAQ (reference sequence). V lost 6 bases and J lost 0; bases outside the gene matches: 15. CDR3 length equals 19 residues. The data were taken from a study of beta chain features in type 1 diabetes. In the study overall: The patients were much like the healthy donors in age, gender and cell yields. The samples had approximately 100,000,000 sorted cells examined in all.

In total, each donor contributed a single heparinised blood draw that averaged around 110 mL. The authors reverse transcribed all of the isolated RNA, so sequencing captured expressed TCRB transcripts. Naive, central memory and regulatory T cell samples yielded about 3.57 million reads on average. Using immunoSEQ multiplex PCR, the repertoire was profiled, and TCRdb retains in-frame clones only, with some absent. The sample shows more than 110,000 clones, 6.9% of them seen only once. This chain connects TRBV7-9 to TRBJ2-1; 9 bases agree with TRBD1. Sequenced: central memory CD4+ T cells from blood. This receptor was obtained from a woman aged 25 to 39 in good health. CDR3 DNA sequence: TGTGCCAGCAGGTCCGGGACAGGGTTAGCCGCAAGCTCCTACAATGAGCAGTTCTTC. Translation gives CASRSGTGLAASSYNEQFF.